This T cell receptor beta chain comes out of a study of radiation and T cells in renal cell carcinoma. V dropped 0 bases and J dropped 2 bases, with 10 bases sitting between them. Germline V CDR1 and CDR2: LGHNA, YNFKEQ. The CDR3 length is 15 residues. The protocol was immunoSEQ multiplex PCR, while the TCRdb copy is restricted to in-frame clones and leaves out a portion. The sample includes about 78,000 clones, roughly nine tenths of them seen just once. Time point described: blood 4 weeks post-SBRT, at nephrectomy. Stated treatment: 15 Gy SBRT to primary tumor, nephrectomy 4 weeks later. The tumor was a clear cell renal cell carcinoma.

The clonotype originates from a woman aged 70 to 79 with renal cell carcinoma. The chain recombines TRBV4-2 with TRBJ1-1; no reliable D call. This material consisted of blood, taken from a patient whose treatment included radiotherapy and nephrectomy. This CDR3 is CASSQDPAVNTEAFF. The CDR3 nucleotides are TGTGCCAGCAGCCAAGATCCTGCAGTAAACACTGAAGCTTTCTTT.